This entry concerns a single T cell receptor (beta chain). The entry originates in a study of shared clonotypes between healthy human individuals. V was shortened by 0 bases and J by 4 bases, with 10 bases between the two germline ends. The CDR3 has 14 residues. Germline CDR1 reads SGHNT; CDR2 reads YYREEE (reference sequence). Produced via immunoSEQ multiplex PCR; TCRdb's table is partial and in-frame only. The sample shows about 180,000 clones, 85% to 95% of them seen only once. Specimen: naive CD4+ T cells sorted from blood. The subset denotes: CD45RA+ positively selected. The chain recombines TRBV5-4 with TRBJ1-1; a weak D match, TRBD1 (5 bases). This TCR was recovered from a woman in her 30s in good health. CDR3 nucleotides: TGTGCCAGCAGCTTGGAAGCGGGGGGCACTGAAGCTTTCTTT. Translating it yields CASSLEAGGTEAFF. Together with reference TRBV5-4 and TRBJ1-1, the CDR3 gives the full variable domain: ETGVTQSPTHLIKTRGQQVTLRCSSQSGHNTVSWYQQALGQGPQFIFQYYREEENGRGNFPPRFSGLQFPNYSSELNVNALELDDSALYLCASSLEAGGTEAFFGQGTRLTVV.